This T cell receptor (beta chain) appears in the sequencing data of a study of CD8+ T cells in alopecia areata (dated by TCRdb to the late 2010s). About the study as a whole: To study T cell clonal expansion in alopecia areata, the researchers applied high-throughput TCRbeta sequencing to both the C3H/HeJ mouse model and human patients. Scalp clonality was compared among normal scalp (n=4), patchy alopecia areata scalp (n=8), and alopecia totalis/universalis scalp (n=8). immunoSEQ multiplex PCR using 35 Vbeta forward primers and 13 Jbeta reverse primers was used to amplify TCRbeta CDR3 regions. Human TCRbeta sequencing covered scalp tissue and sorted CD4+ and CD8+ peripheral blood T cells from patchy and totalis/universalis alopecia areata patients and healthy controls. The RNA source kit depended on sample type: the PAXgene miRNA kit for fixed scalp, the miRNeasy kit for PBMCs, and the RNeasy kit for mouse skin.

Overall study outcomes, separate from this receptor: Scalp TCR repertoire analysis is complicated because resident alphabeta T cells in normal human skin are also sequenced, whereas mouse skin is dominated by gammadelta T cells. Shared TCR sequences between patients were less evident than in mice, which may be partly attributable to HLA diversity in the patient population. Lesional scalp, especially in alopecia totalis/universalis, showed higher clonality and more expanded CD8+ clones than normal scalp, suggesting antigenic drive.

The library was obtained by the immunoSEQ multiplex PCR assay. For TCR sequencing, RNA was extracted from every sample and reverse transcribed into cDNA to serve as template. SuperScript III was used to make first-strand cDNA, primed with a 2:1 mix of oligo-dT and random hexamers. A synthetic immune receptor repertoire was used to assess amplification bias, and residual bias was removed computationally. In the source study's methods: Raw reads were preprocessed to remove errors, and CDR3 was defined according to IMGT conventions as the region from the conserved cysteine to phenylalanine. Clonality was calculated as 1 minus Shannon entropy normalized by log2 of the number of productive unique TCRs. CD4 or CD8 identity of scalp clones was inferred by cross-referencing scalp TCRbeta sequences with sorted blood CD4 and CD8 repertoires. TCRdb's version of the immuneACCESS table is confined to in-frame rearrangements and falls short of the full clone set. An unresolved V gene accounts for under half of the shortfall where checked; the remainder is of unknown origin. That table supplies the V and J calls and clone size; D and trimming were determined from the DNA. The sample table lists around 60,000 clones, 44% of them with a count of one. Just over 50% of the sample belongs to the ten largest clones.

Concerning this clone itself: Its antigen specificity is not known. Base qualities are not recorded, but no much larger clone differs from it by a single base.

Lesional scalp punch biopsies and peripheral blood were collected from alopecia areata patients. After PBMCs were isolated by density centrifugation and stained for CD3, CD4 and CD8, a FACSAria was used to sort CD4+ and CD8+ T cells. Alopecia areata patients who were not treated were recruited through a multicenter biomarker study. In five patients from the biomarker study, the blood CD8+ T cells went through an additional sort into NKG2D-low and NKG2D-high fractions. CDR1 and CDR2, looked up from the germline V gene, are SQVTM and ANQGSEA. The CDR3 goes from the cysteine to the phenylalanine over 13 residues. Only the CDR3 region is kept as DNA, spanning 39 bases read in frame from base 1.

Recombination joined TRBV29-1 with TRBJ2-5; possibly the D gene is TRBD1, per 6 matching bases. The J call may be wrong; the DNA end is better matched by TRBJ2-7. This TCR came from a human donor with alopecia areata. The specimen was NKG2D-low CD8+ T cells sorted from blood. Reading the label with the study, this specimen's cell subset or site is: sorted CD8+ NKG2D-low blood T cells. The CDR3 region has the sequence CSVEADRGYEQYF. The base sequence is TGCAGCGTTGAAGCGGACAGAGGCTACGAGCAGTACTTC.